What follows describes a single T cell receptor (beta chain). Graves' hyperthyroidism qualified as stable when ophthalmopathy did not progress within 18 months. The study left out patients who had uncontrolled infection, other autoimmune disease, pregnancy or lactation. More than 8 ml fresh peripheral blood yielded the PBMCs. The data derive from a study of T cells in Graves' hyperthyroidism and ophthalmopathy. There were TCR beta CDR3 regions amplified from RNA transcripts. The TCR CDR3 was amplified in a first-round RT-PCR using the HTBI primer set. TCRdb ran MiXCR on the multiplex PCR reads and lists one entry per CDR3 protein. The sample consists of hundreds of thousands of distinct CDR3 sequences, about a sixth of them appearing once. V was clipped by 1 base and J by 9 bases, with 16 bases between them. In germline, CDR1 is SEHNR, CDR2 FQNEAQ (reference sequence). This CDR3 has 16 residues.

The receptor was derived from a woman aged 18-29 years with Graves' hyperthyroidism. This sequence joins TRBV7-9 and TRBJ1-6; D might be TRBD1 (5 bases). Sequenced: blood. CDR3 protein: CASSLEDRPGGSPLHF. As DNA, the CDR3 is TGTGCCAGCAGCTTAGAGGACCGTCCCGGGGGTTCACCCCTCCACTTT.